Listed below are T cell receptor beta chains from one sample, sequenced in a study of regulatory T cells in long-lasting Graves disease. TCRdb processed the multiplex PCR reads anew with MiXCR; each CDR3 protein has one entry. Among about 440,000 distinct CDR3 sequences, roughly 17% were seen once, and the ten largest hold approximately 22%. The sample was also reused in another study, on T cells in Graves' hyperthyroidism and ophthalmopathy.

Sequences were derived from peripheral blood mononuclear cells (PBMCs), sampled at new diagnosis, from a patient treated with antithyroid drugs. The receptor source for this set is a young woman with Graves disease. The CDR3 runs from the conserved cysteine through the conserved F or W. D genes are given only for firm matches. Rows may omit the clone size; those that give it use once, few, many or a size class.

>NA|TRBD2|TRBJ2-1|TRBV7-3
TGTGCCAGCAGCCAGGCCGGGACTAACCTCGATGAGCAGTTCTTC
CASSQAGTNLDEQFF
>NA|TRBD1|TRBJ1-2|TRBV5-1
TGCGCCAGCAGCTTGACGGACAGGGGGAAGTATGGCTACACCTTC
CASSLTDRGKYGYTF
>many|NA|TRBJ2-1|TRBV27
TGTGCCAGCAGTTCCCTGGGACGTGAGCAGTTCTTC
CASSSLGREQFF
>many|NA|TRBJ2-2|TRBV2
TGTGCCAGCAGGATAGGGCTGGCAACCGGGGAGCTGTTTTTT
CASRIGLATGELFF
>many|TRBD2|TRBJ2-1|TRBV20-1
TGCAGTGCTAGAGAAGGGACTAGAGGTCTCAATGAGCAGTTCTTC
CSAREGTRGLNEQFF
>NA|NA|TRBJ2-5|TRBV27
TGTGCCAGCAGTTACGGGGAGGACCAGTACTTC
CASSYGEDQYF
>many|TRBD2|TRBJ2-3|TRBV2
TGTGCCAGCAGGGTGTCCGGGACTAGCCACAACACAGATACGCAGTATTTT
CASRVSGTSHNTDTQYF
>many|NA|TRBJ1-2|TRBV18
TGTGCCAGCTCCCCCGGGACCCTACTGGCTGGCTACACCTTC
CASSPGTLLAGYTF
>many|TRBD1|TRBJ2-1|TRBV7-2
TGTGCCAGCAGCCAGCGACAGGGGGGCTACAATGAGCAGTTCTTC
CASSQRQGGYNEQFF
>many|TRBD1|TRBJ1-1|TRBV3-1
TGTGCCAGCAGCCATCTCACAGGGGGCACTGAAGCTTTCTTT
CASSHLTGGTEAFF
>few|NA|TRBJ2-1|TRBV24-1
TGTGCCACCAGACAGAGCTCCTACAATGAGCAGTTCTTC
CATRQSSYNEQFF
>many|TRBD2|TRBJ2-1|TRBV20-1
TGCAGTGCGCCCACTAGCGGGAGAGGTGGCGTCTACAATGAGCAGTTCTTC
CSAPTSGRGGVYNEQFF
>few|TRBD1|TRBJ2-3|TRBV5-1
TGCGCCAGCAGCAAGGACAGGGTAACAGATACGCAGTATTTT
CASSKDRVTDTQYF
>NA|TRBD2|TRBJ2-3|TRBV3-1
TGTGCCAGCAGCCGACGGGGACTAGCTAATCAGGGGACAGATACGCAGTATTTT
CASSRRGLANQGTDTQYF
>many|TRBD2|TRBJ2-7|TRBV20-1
TGCAGTGCTTTTAAAACTAGCGGGAGTATCTACGAGCAGTACTTC
CSAFKTSGSIYEQYF
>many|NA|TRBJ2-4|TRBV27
TGTGCCAGCAGTTTTCAAAGGGAGACTGAGAAAAACATTCAGTACTTC
CASSFQRETEKNIQYF
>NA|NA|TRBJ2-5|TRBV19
TGTGCCAGTAGTATAACAGGACCTAAGCAAGAGACCCAGTACTTC
CASSITGPKQETQYF
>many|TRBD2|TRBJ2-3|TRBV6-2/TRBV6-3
TGTGCCAGCAGACTCCTAGCGGGAGACGGCACAGATACGCAGTATTTT
CASRLLAGDGTDTQYF
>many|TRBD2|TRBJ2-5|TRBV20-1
TGCAGTGCTCCCGTCTCGGGAGGGATACAAGAGACCCAGTACTTC
CSAPVSGGIQETQYF
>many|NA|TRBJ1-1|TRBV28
TGTGCCAGCATAGGATCAACGACGTTTTACAAGAACACTGAAGCTTTCTTT
CASIGSTTFYKNTEAFF
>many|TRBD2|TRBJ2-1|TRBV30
TGTGCCAGCCCCGGGACTAGTAATGAGCAGTTCTTC
CASPGTSNEQFF
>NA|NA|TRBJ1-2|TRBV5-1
TGCGCCAGCAGCTTTGGGGAGTCTAACTATGGCTACACCTTC
CASSFGESNYGYTF
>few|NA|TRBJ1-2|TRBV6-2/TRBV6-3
TGTGCCAGCAGTTACTCGGATGGCTACACCTTC
CASSYSDGYTF
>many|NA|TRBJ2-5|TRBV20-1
TGCAGTGCTAGAGTAGACGACAGCCAAGAGACCCAGTACTTC
CSARVDDSQETQYF
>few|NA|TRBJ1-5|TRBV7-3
TGTGCCAGCAGCGGCGCACAGGGACAGCCCCAGCATTTT
CASSGAQGQPQHF
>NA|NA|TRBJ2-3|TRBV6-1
TGTGCCAGCACCGAAATTGGGGAACTAACCACCCAGTATTTT
CASTEIGELTTQYF
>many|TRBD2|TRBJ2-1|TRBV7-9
TGTGCCAGCAGCTTAGAGCGGGAGGTCTACAATGAGCAGTTCTTC
CASSLEREVYNEQFF
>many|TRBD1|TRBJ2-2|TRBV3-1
TGTGCCAGCAGCCCCACGGACAGGCACACCGGGGAGCTGTTTTTT
CASSPTDRHTGELFF
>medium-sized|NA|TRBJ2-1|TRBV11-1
TGTGCCAGCAGCACCTTAGGGGGAGGAGGACTAGGGACCTACAATGAGCAGTTCTTC
CASSTLGGGGLGTYNEQFF
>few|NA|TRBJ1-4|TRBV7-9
TGTGCCAGCAGCACAGAGACGGGGAGAGGGGAAAAACTGTTTTTT
CASSTETGRGEKLFF
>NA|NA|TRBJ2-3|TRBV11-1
TGTGCCAGCAGCTTAGCGGGAGCCACAGATACGCCGTATTTT
CASSLAGATDTPYF
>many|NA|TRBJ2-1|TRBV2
TGTGCCAGTTCCTCGATCGGGGCTGGACTCCCCCATGAGCAGTTCTTC
CASSSIGAGLPHEQFF
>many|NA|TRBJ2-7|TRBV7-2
TGTGCCAGCAGCCGAATTCAGGCGTCCTACGAGCAGTACTTC
CASSRIQASYEQYF
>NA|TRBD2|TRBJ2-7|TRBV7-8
TGTGCCAGCAGCTTTTTCCCTAGCGGGAGGGCGGTTTACGAGCAGTACTTC
CASSFFPSGRAVYEQYF
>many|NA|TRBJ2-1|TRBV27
TGTGCCAGCAGTATGGCAGGTCTGGGCAATGAGCAGTTCTTC
CASSMAGLGNEQFF
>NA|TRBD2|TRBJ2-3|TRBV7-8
TGTGCCAGCAGCTTAACCGGACTAGCGGGGGTCACAGATACGCAGTATTTT
CASSLTGLAGVTDTQYF
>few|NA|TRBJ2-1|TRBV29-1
TGCAGCGTTGCGGGTGGTTACAATGAGCAGTTCTTC
CSVAGGYNEQFF
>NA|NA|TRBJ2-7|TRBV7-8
TGTGCCAGCAGCCCACAGGAAGACGAGCAGTACTTC
CASSPQEDEQYF
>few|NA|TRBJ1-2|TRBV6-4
TGTGCCAGCATGATTCGATGGAGGGAGGGTGGCTACACCTTC
CASMIRWREGGYTF
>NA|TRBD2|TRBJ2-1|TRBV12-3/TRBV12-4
TGTGCCAGCAGTCCTCCGGGAGGATACAATGAGCAGTTCTTC
CASSPPGGYNEQFF
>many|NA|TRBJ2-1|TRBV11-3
TGTGCCAGCAGCTTATCCGTAGGGTTCAATGAGCAGTTCTTC
CASSLSVGFNEQFF
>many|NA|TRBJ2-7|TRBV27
TGTGCCAGCAGTTTTGCCAGGGGTTACGAGCAGTACTTC
CASSFARGYEQYF
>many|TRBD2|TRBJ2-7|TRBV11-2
TGTGCCAGCAGCTCCGTAAACAGCGGGAGAAGCTACGAGCAGTACTTC
CASSSVNSGRSYEQYF
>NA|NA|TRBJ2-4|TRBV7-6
TGTGCCAGCAGCTTAGGTCCTAGCGCGTTAGCCAAAAACATTCAGTACTTC
CASSLGPSALAKNIQYF
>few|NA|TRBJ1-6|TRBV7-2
TGTGCCAGCAGCTTAGCGTCTAATTCACCCCTCCACTTT
CASSLASNSPLHF
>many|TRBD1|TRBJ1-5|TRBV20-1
TGCAGTGCTGAGGGACAGGGTCATCAGCCCCAGCATTTT
CSAEGQGHQPQHF
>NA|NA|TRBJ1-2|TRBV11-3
TGTGCCAGCAGCTTATTTGGGGACGGCTATGGCTACACCTTC
CASSLFGDGYGYTF
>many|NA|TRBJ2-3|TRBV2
TGTGCCAGCAGTGAACTAGGGGCAGGTACAGATACGCAGTATTTT
CASSELGAGTDTQYF
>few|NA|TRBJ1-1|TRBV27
TGTGCCAGCATTCCGTGGGGGGGTACAGCTTTCTTT
CASIPWGGTAFF
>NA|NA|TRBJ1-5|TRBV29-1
TGCAGCGTTTGGACGTCTAGCAATCAGCCCCAGCATTTT
CSVWTSSNQPQHF
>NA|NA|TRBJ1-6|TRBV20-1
TGCAGTGGTCGATCGACAGGAAATTCACCCCTCCACTTT
CSGRSTGNSPLHF
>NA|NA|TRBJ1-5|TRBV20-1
TGCAGTACTACACCTGGGGGTAGCAATCAGCCCCAGCATTTT
CSTTPGGSNQPQHF